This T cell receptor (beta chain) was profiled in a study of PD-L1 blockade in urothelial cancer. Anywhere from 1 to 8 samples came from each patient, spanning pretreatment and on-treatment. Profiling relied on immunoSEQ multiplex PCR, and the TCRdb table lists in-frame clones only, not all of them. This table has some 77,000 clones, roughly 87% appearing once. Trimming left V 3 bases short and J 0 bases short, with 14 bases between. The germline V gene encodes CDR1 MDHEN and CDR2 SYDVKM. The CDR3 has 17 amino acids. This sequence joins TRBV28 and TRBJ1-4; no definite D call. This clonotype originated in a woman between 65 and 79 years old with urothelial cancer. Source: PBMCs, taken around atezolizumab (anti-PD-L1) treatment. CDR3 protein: CASSFSSQVPTNEKLFF. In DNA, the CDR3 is TGTGCCAGCAGTTTCTCCTCGCAGGTCCCAACTAATGAAAAACTGTTTTTT.